The following is a T cell receptor (beta chain) sequence with its context. Its target is unknown. Generated by immunoSEQ multiplex PCR, the TCRdb table keeps only in-frame clones and is missing some. The sample contains 220,000 or so clones, approximately 87% of which appear only once. These data originate in a study of cytomegalovirus exposure and HLA in healthy donors. Overall study findings and caveats: Confirmation in vitro established that a few CMV-associated chains were specific for CMV antigens. In the 95 to 150 validation repertoires, a later analysis found that first-cohort TCR clusters tended to co-occur.

The specimen sequenced was PBMCs. The source is a woman aged 18-35 years in good health and CMV-seronegative.

This CDR3 reads CASSEGRQGDQPQHF. The CDR3 coding sequence is TGTGCCAGCAGTGAAGGACGACAGGGCGATCAGCCCCAGCATTTT. The chain combines TRBV2 with TRBJ1-5; 7 bases align to TRBD1. Germline CDR1 and CDR2: SNHLY and FYNNEI. This CDR3 is built from 15 residues. The trim removed 1 base at V and 5 bases at J, leaving 5 bases unmatched.